These 26 T cell receptor beta chains came from one sample sequenced in a study of T cells in localized non-small cell lung cancer. Produced via immunoSEQ multiplex PCR; TCRdb's table is partial and in-frame only. The profile covers roughly 27,000 clones, with roughly 90% appearing a single time and 25% to 35% taken by the ten largest. The sample consisted of peripheral blood, taken before any cancer treatment. The receptors stem from a female donor of 60 years or more with stage I lung adenocarcinoma.

The chain carries TRBV25-1 and TRBJ2-4; D is perhaps TRBD1 (5 bases). The CDR3 runs to 15 residues. CDR1 and CDR2 from the germline V gene are MGHDK and SYGVNS. V was clipped by 1 base and J by 3 bases, with 10 bases between them. The CDR3 sequence is CASSEFRQNKNIQYF. The CDR3 region has the DNA TGTGCCAGCAGTGAATTCCGACAGAACAAAAACATTCAGTACTTC.

The chain is built from TRBV2 and TRBJ2-1; D may be TRBD1 or TRBD2 (6 bases each). V lost 6 bases and J lost 2, with 8 bases in between. CDR3 length: 13 amino acids. CDR1 and CDR2 from the germline V gene are SNHLY and FYNNEI. The CDR3 region is CASRRDTYNEQFF. CDR3 bases: TGTGCCAGCAGGCGGGACACCTACAATGAGCAGTTCTTC.

The gene calls are TRBV6-1 and TRBJ1-5; TRBD1 is a possible D gene (5 bases). V was trimmed by 2 bases and J by 1 base, leaving 12 bases between them. The CDR3 runs to 16 residues. Per the germline V gene, CDR1 is MNHNS and CDR2 is SASEGT. The CDR3 protein is CASSERTGTSNQPQHF. CDR3 nucleotide sequence: TGTGCCAGCAGTGAAAGAACGGGGACGAGCAATCAGCCCCAGCATTTT.

V is TRBV27 and J is TRBJ1-1, with TRBD1 as a possible D gene (5 bases). The CDR3 runs to 12 residues. Deletions cut 4 bases from V and 6 bases from J, with 9 bases between. From germline, CDR1 is MNHEY and CDR2 SMNVEV (reference sequence). This CDR3 reads CASSSLGAEAFF. The CDR3 DNA is TGTGCCAGCAGTTCGCTAGGGGCTGAAGCTTTCTTT.

The chain joins TRBV10-2 to TRBJ2-3; a possible D gene is TRBD1 (6 bases). The V gene's germline CDR1 is WSHSY and CDR2 SAAADI. CDR3 size: 15 residues. V lost 3 bases, J lost 5 bases, and 15 bases lay in between. CDR3 loop: CASSDGQNQRDTQYF. CDR3 DNA: TGCGCCAGCAGTGACGGACAGAACCAGCGAGATACGCAGTATTTT.

The genes are TRBV19 and TRBJ1-2; D is unclear. The CDR3 is 17 amino acids. Germline V gene data show CDR1 as LNHDA and CDR2 as SQIVND (reference sequence). V was clipped by 2 bases and J by 6 bases, with 22 bases between them. This chain's CDR3 is CASSILFLGKRTNGYTF. DNA for the CDR3: TGTGCCAGTAGTATACTTTTTTTAGGCAAGCGAACTAATGGCTACACCTTC.

The chain combines TRBV5-5 with TRBJ1-1, with 8 bases matching TRBD1. The germline CDR1 and CDR2 sequences are SGHKS and YYEKEE (reference sequence). The CDR3 contains 15 residues. With V trimmed by 4 bases and J by 0 bases, 5 bases remained unmatched. CDR3 loop: CASSLRTGMNTEAFF. The CDR3 region has the DNA TGTGCCAGCAGCCTCCGGACAGGGATGAACACTGAAGCTTTCTTT.

The gene calls are TRBV11-2 and TRBJ1-4; the match to TRBD1 covers 10 bases. The length of the CDR3 is 17 residues. The V gene's germline CDR1 is SGHAT and CDR2 FQNNGV. Trimming took 5 bases from V and 0 from J; bases not matched to a gene: 6. CDR3 amino acids: CASSQDRGRATNEKLFF. For the CDR3, the DNA is TGTGCCAGCAGCCAAGACAGGGGGCGGGCAACTAATGAAAAACTGTTTTTT.

This clone was counted once. Written as DNA, the CDR3 is TGCGCCAGCTTAGGAAAAAACACTGAAGCTTTCTTT. Its translation is CASLGKNTEAFF. This chain connects TRBV5-1 to TRBJ1-1; the D is unclear. Trimming removed 7 bases from V and 2 bases from J, with 9 bases in between. The CDR3 runs to 12 residues. Germline-derived CDR1 and CDR2 are SGHRS and YFSETQ.

This clone was found once. The chain couples TRBV2 to TRBJ2-3; no definite D call. The CDR3 is 11 residues long. Germline CDR1 is SNHLY and CDR2 is FYNNEI. The ends were cut back, 8 bases at V and 5 bases at J, with 8 bases in the middle. DNA for the CDR3: TGTGCCAGCCTGAAAGTAGATACGCAGTATTTT. Translating it yields CASLKVDTQYF.

This sequence joins TRBV18 and TRBJ2-5; tentatively, D is TRBD1 or TRBD2 (6 bases each). The germline V gene has CDR1 KGHSH and CDR2 LQKENI. This CDR3 comprises 13 residues. The V end lost 6 bases, the J end lost 9 bases, and 17 bases lay between the germline ends. This CDR3 is CASSLDRQRAQYF. CDR3 DNA: TGTGCCAGCTCCCTTGACAGGCAGCGGGCCCAGTACTTC.

This chain joins TRBV5-1 and TRBJ1-1; maybe TRBD1 (6 bases). CDR1 SGHRS and CDR2 YFSETQ come from the germline V gene. V was trimmed by 7 bases and J by 4 bases, leaving 17 bases between them. This CDR3 region has 14 residues. CDR3 sequence reads: CASALGGPGTEAFF. CDR3 DNA sequence: TGCGCCAGCGCCCTGGGGGGGCCGGGCACTGAAGCTTTCTTT.

This clone was detected once. V gene TRBV28 combines with J gene TRBJ2-7; D not resolved. This CDR3 contains 12 residues. Trimming stripped 10 bases from V and 1 base from J, with 11 bases between. Germline assignment: CDR1 MDHEN and CDR2 SYDVKM. This chain's CDR3 is CATNDGSYEQYF. The CDR3 DNA sequence: TGTGCCACCAATGACGGTTCCTACGAGCAGTACTTC.

In this sample, this clone turned up a few times. J is TRBJ1-2 and V is TRBV5-4; D not resolved. V lost 9 bases, J lost 3 bases, and 15 bases lay in between. Germline loops: CDR1 SGHNT, CDR2 YYREEE (reference sequence). The length of the CDR3 is 13 residues. CDR3 protein: CATQKGGYYGYTF. The CDR3 coding sequence is TGTGCCACCCAAAAGGGCGGCTACTATGGCTACACCTTC.

J is TRBJ2-1 and V is TRBV9, with 12 nucleotides matching TRBD2. This CDR3 comprises 16 residues. V dropped 2 bases and J dropped 7; count of bases not matched to a gene: 7. Germline V lookup: CDR1 SGDLS, CDR2 YYNGEE. The CDR3 nucleotides read TGTGCCAGCAGCGTGACTAGCGGGAGTCGACTTAATGAGCAGTTCTTC. Amino acid sequence: CASSVTSGSRLNEQFF.

This clone was seen a single time. J is TRBJ1-5 and V is TRBV7-8; 11 bases agree with TRBD1. With V trimmed by 4 bases and J by 5 bases, 1 base remained unmatched. CDR3 size: 14 residues. In germline, CDR1 is SGHVS, CDR2 FQNEAQ. CDR3 in DNA: TGTGCCAGCAGCTCGGACAGGGGGCATCAGCCCCAGCATTTT. It encodes CASSSDRGHQPQHF.

The genes are TRBV7-9 and TRBJ1-2, with TRBD1 identical over 10 bases. The V and J ends lost 5 bases and 4 bases, in that order; junction bases with no gene match: 7. CDR1 and CDR2 (germline): SEHNR, FQNEAQ (reference sequence). The CDR3 sequence is 15 residues long. Here the CDR3 DNA reads TGTGCCAGCAGCCTTGACAGGGGGCTGGCCTATGGCTACACCTTC. Amino acid sequence: CASSLDRGLAYGYTF.

This chain uses TRBV5-1 with TRBJ2-3; TRBD2 matches at 8 bases. The V segment lost 5 bases and the J segment 5 bases; nucleotides outside the gene matches: 7. The CDR3 is 14 residues long. CDR1 is SGHRS, CDR2 YFSETQ, per germline. CDR3 in DNA: TGCGCCAGCAGGGGCGGGAGGATTGTAGATACGCAGTATTTT. Its protein is CASRGGRIVDTQYF.

This clone was picked up a small number of times. CDR3 nucleotide sequence: TGTGCCATCATGCGAAGCGGGGGGACGAACACCGGGGAGCTGTTTTTT. It codes for CAIMRSGGTNTGELFF. The chain couples TRBV10-3 to TRBJ2-2; 9 bases fit TRBD2. In germline, CDR1 is ENHRY, CDR2 SYGVKD. V shed 7 bases, J shed 0 bases, and the junction held 6 bases outside the gene matches. The CDR3 has 16 residues.

V gene TRBV2 combines with J gene TRBJ2-2, with D perhaps TRBD1 (5 bases). V shed 10 bases and J shed 1 base, with 13 bases lying between them. Per germline, CDR1 SNHLY and CDR2 FYNNEI. The CDR3 has 14 amino acids. CDR3: CATQTEMNTGELFF. The CDR3 DNA reads TGTGCCACACAGACAGAGATGAACACCGGGGAGCTGTTTTTT.

This clone has more than one count but fewer than ten. The V and J genes are TRBV28 and TRBJ1-5, with D hard to call. Between the trimmed V and J ends, which lost 1 base and 9 bases, there was a span of 13 bases. This CDR3 has 14 residues. CDR1 and CDR2 from the germline V gene are MDHEN and SYDVKM. The CDR3 loop reads CASSLSGGSRPQHF. The CDR3 DNA sequence: TGTGCCAGCAGTTTATCTGGCGGCTCACGGCCCCAGCATTTT.

This chain joins TRBV6-1 and TRBJ2-5; D is ambiguous. Germline CDR1 MNHNS, CDR2 SASEGT. The CDR3 runs to 14 residues. Deletions cut 2 bases from V and 1 base from J, with 8 bases between. As DNA, the CDR3 is TGTGCCAGCAGTGAACAACCTGTCCAAGAGACCCAGTACTTC. Encoded protein: CASSEQPVQETQYF.

V usage is TRBV10-1 and J usage is TRBJ2-1; 11 nucleotides align to TRBD2. CDR1 and CDR2 (germline): WNHNN, SYGVQD (reference sequence). J was trimmed by 8 bases and V by 3 bases; bases with no gene match: 9. The CDR3 spans 16 residues. CDR3 residues: CASSDEIAGGPYEQFF. In DNA form, the CDR3 reads TGCGCCAGCAGTGATGAAATAGCGGGAGGGCCATATGAGCAGTTCTTC.

The chain couples TRBV25-1 to TRBJ1-1; no firm D call. CDR3 length: 15 residues. Trimming took 6 bases from V and 0 from J, leaving 14 bases between them. Germline V gene sequence: CDR1 MGHDK, CDR2 SYGVNS. The CDR3 region has the DNA TGTGCCAGCAGGACGGCAGAGCTTATGAACACTGAAGCTTTCTTT. Translation: CASRTAELMNTEAFF.

This chain connects TRBV7-2 to TRBJ2-7; unclear D gene. The ends were cut back, 5 bases at V and 6 bases at J, with 14 bases in the middle. CDR3 size: 13 residues. Germline V gives CDR1 SGHTA, CDR2 FQGNSA. The CDR3 sequence: CASSGRQRTEQYF. The CDR3 DNA reads as TGTGCCAGCAGCGGTAGACAACGGACCGAGCAGTACTTC. The complete variable domain, with remaining parts taken from reference TRBV7-2 and TRBJ2-7, reads GAGVSQSPSNKVTEKGKDVELRCDPISGHTALYWYRQSLGQGLEFLIYFQGNSAPDKSGLPSDRFSAERTGGSVSTLTIQRTQQEDSAVYLCASSGRQRTEQYFGPGTRLTVT.

This clone came up once. This rearrangement joins TRBV28 to TRBJ2-2; D possibly uses TRBD1 or TRBD2 (6 bases each). This CDR3 comprises 15 residues. V gave up 3 bases and J gave up 1 base, with 9 bases separating them. CDR1 MDHEN and CDR2 SYDVKM come from the germline V gene. As DNA, the CDR3 is TGTGCCAGCAGTTTTGGGGGGCGGAACACCGGGGAGCTGTTTTTT. Residues: CASSFGGRNTGELFF. Full variable domain (rest looked up from reference TRBV28 and TRBJ2-2): DVKVTQSSRYLVKRTGEKVFLECVQDMDHENMFWYRQDPGLGLRLIYFSYDVKMKEKGDIPEGYSVSREKKERFSLILESASTNQTSMYLCASSFGGRNTGELFFGEGSRLTVL.